A single sample gave rise to the 15 T cell receptor beta chains below, sequenced in a study of T cell responses to AZD1222 COVID-19 vaccine (dated by TCRdb to the early 2020s). The sample's time point, from its label and the paper: baseline before first vaccination. The protocol used for the library was the immunoSEQ multiplex PCR assay. Not all clones reach the TCRdb copy of this immuneACCESS table, which keeps in-frame sequences only. Checked studies attribute under half of the gap to unresolved V genes and leave the rest unexplained. This sample holds about 150,000 clones; almost 95% were observed only once. The ten largest clones add up to about 2.5% of the sample. The source was peripheral blood, collected on day 0 of AZD1222 vaccination. The receptor source for this set is an adult in good health.

This rearrangement joins TRBV28 to TRBJ1-1; D is possibly TRBD1 (6 bases). Looked up from germline, CDR1 is MDHEN and CDR2 is SYDVKM. The V gene lost 7 bases and the J gene lost 4 bases, with 16 bases spanning the gap. The CDR3 consists of 14 residues. The chain's CDR3 is CASTLPGGLTEAFF. The CDR3 DNA sequence: TGTGCCAGCACTTTGCCTGGGGGGCTCACTGAAGCTTTCTTT.

The chain is built from TRBV2 and TRBJ1-2; no reliable D call. The germline V gene has CDR1 SNHLY and CDR2 FYNNEI. V was clipped by 5 bases and J by 8 bases, with 18 bases between them. The CDR3 has 14 amino acids. The CDR3 loop reads CASSSNPDRRGYTF. DNA for the CDR3: TGTGCCAGCAGTTCCAATCCGGACCGTAGGGGCTACACCTTC.

This clone has only a few counts. The chain employs TRBV10-3 and TRBJ1-1; 7 positions agree with TRBD1. The germline V gene has CDR1 ENHRY and CDR2 SYGVKD. The CDR3 runs 15 residues. V shed 5 bases, J shed 4 bases, and the junction held 10 bases outside the gene matches. The CDR3 here is CAISRIGGEGTEAFF. In nucleotides, the CDR3 is TGTGCCATCAGTAGAATAGGGGGCGAGGGCACTGAAGCTTTCTTT.

This chain connects TRBV6-5 to TRBJ1-1; 7 bases fit TRBD1. Germline assignment: CDR1 MNHEY and CDR2 SVGAGI. With V trimmed by 2 bases and J by 5 bases, 5 bases remained unmatched. This CDR3 has 14 amino acids. CDR3 protein: CASSYTQGRTEAFF. DNA of the CDR3: TGTGCCAGCAGTTACACACAGGGGCGAACTGAAGCTTTCTTT.

The V gene is TRBV7-3, the J gene TRBJ1-1; TRBD1 matches at 7 bases. Germline V gives CDR1 SGHTA, CDR2 FQGTGA. The trim removed 5 bases at V and 4 bases at J, leaving 7 bases unmatched. The CDR3 is made up of 14 amino acids. The CDR3 loop reads CASSPGAGGTEAFF. The CDR3 DNA sequence: TGTGCCAGCAGCCCAGGGGCAGGGGGCACTGAAGCTTTCTTT.

This sequence joins TRBV7-2 and TRBJ1-4, with TRBD1 matching 7 bases. This CDR3 contains 15 residues. The J segment lost 4 bases and the V segment lost 1 base, leaving 3 bases of the junction unmatched. From germline, CDR1 is SGHTA and CDR2 FQGNSA. The CDR3 region has the DNA TGTGCCAGCAGCTTAGGGGACAGCTATAATGAAAAACTGTTTTTT. This translates into CASSLGDSYNEKLFF.

This clone was recorded only once. This rearrangement joins TRBV11-2 to TRBJ2-6; the D is unclear. Trimming took 4 bases from V and 4 from J, leaving 17 bases between them. Germline V lookup: CDR1 SGHAT, CDR2 FQNNGV. This CDR3 region has 17 residues. The CDR3 protein is CASSSPVGVGGANVLTF. The CDR3 DNA sequence: TGTGCCAGCAGCTCCCCAGTTGGGGTAGGAGGGGCCAACGTCCTGACTTTC.

The chain is built from TRBV5-4 and TRBJ1-3; TRBD1 agrees at 7 bases. Germline V gene sequence: CDR1 SGHNT, CDR2 YYREEE (reference sequence). Germline trimming cut 4 bases from V and 0 bases from J; bases unmatched to any gene: 7. This CDR3 is 16 amino acids long. The CDR3: CASSPTGASSGNTIYF. The CDR3 bases are TGTGCCAGCAGCCCAACAGGGGCGTCCTCTGGAAACACCATATATTTT.

The rearrangement joins TRBV30 to TRBJ2-2; weak D call: TRBD1 (6 bases). This CDR3 contains 14 residues. Germline loops: CDR1 GTSNPN, CDR2 SVGIG (reference sequence). Trimming took 3 bases from V and 3 from J, leaving 11 bases between them. CDR3 DNA: TGTGCCTGGAGAGCAAAGGGGGACACCGGGGAGCTGTTTTTT. As protein: CAWRAKGDTGELFF.

This sequence joins TRBV5-1 and TRBJ1-4, with 7 bases fitting TRBD1. Germline CDR1 SGHRS, CDR2 YFSETQ. V shed 4 bases and J 6 bases; nucleotides not matched to a gene: 6. The CDR3 is made up of 14 amino acids. This chain's CDR3 is CASSRDRSYEKLFF. CDR3 DNA sequence: TGCGCCAGCAGCCGGGACAGATCATATGAAAAACTGTTTTTT.

The chain couples TRBV19 to TRBJ2-4, with D perhaps matching TRBD2 (6 bases). CDR3 length equals 14 residues. Between the trimmed V and J ends, which lost 4 bases and 8 bases, there was a span of 15 bases. Germline V CDR1 and CDR2: LNHDA, SQIVND (reference sequence). CDR3 in amino acids: CASSTWGLYDIQYF. The CDR3 DNA sequence: TGTGCCAGTAGTACCTGGGGACTTTACGACATTCAGTACTTC.

This sequence joins TRBV1 and TRBJ1-6. TRBV1 has pseudogene status. The CDR3 length is 15 residues. CDR3 protein: CTSSQGGEGRSPLHF. In nucleotides, the CDR3 is TGCACCAGCAGCCAAGGAGGGGAAGGGAGGTCACCCCTCCACTTT.

The CDR3 DNA sequence: TGTGCCACCGGACAGGGGGTAGTGGAGCAGTACTTC. It translates to CATGQGVVEQYF. This chain connects TRBV2 to TRBJ2-7, with TRBD1 matching over 10 bases. Germline V CDR1 and CDR2: SNHLY, FYNNEI. The CDR3 covers 12 residues. V lost 10 bases, J lost 7 bases, and 7 bases stayed unmatched.

The J gene is TRBJ2-5, the V gene TRBV6-1; D is perhaps TRBD2 (6 bases). CDR1 and CDR2 (germline): MNHNS, SASEGT. This CDR3 is 15 amino acids long. V was cut by 0 bases and J by 5 bases, with 13 bases left in between. As DNA, the CDR3 is TGTGCCAGCAGTGAAGCCGGGAGCCCCCGGGAGACCCAGTACTTC. Its translation: CASSEAGSPRETQYF.

V usage is TRBV6-6 and J usage is TRBJ2-1, with D tentatively TRBD1 or TRBD2 (6 bases each). V was cut by 0 bases and J by 5 bases, with 14 bases left in between. CDR1 is MNHNY, CDR2 SVGAGI, per germline (reference sequence). This CDR3 contains 16 residues. The CDR3 DNA is TGTGCCAGCAGTTACTCTCGAGGGGGGCCGGACAATGAGCAGTTCTTC. Translated: CASSYSRGGPDNEQFF.